This T cell receptor beta chain was sequenced in a study of long-term antiretroviral therapy in people with HIV. Germline V gives CDR1 MNHEY, CDR2 SMNVEV (reference sequence). This CDR3 contains 15 residues. Trimming removed 5 bases from V and 5 bases from J; junction bases left unmatched: 5. Survey-level immunoSEQ v3.0 assays were run. Here immunoSEQ multiplex PCR was the method, and the copy in TCRdb shows in-frame clones only, minus some. The sample has 24,000 or so clones, roughly 77% seen once. A note on this clone: Its antigen is currently unknown.

Study-level points and caveats: Unavailable data included ART adherence, viral resistance and therapy changes (switches in treatment). Relative to transplant donor controls, diversity remained lower despite increasing after ART.

The V gene is TRBV27, the J gene TRBJ2-1, with 11 bases matching TRBD1. This specimen consisted of unsorted PBMCs, obtained 0.5 years after starting antiretroviral therapy. This clonotype was sampled from a woman aged 40 to 50 with HIV. The CDR3: CASSVGTGGDNEQFF. The CDR3 DNA reads TGTGCCAGCAGTGTCGGGACAGGGGGTGACAATGAGCAGTTCTTC.